The 5 T cell receptor beta chains reported below all come from one sample, sequenced in a study of blood T cell repertoires in COVID-19 (TCRdb year 2020). To prepare the library, the immunoSEQ multiplex PCR assay was applied. In TCRdb, the immuneACCESS table is reduced to in-frame sequences with V and J assigned. These tables do not hold every clone; where another copy was compared, an unresolved V gene accounts for under half, and the others remain unexplained. The sample table holds 270,000 or so clones, of which 70% to 90% were seen once. The ten most abundant clones make up roughly 12% of the sample. The specimen sequenced was peripheral blood. Source of these receptors: a woman aged 25 to 39 with COVID-19, enrolled during active disease.

The gene calls are TRBV9 and TRBJ2-1; 7 nucleotides line up with TRBD1. Germline CDR1 SGDLS, CDR2 YYNGEE. The V and J ends lost 2 bases and 8 bases, in that order; junction bases with no gene match: 1. This CDR3 has 12 amino acids. The DNA of the CDR3 is TGTGCCAGCAGCGTCACAGGGGATGAGCAGTTCTTC. Amino acids: CASSVTGDEQFF.

This chain connects TRBV7-2 to TRBJ1-2; 8 bases match TRBD1. The CDR3 length is 15 residues. V trimming: 1 base; J trimming: 6 bases; junction bases outside the gene matches: 7. Germline-derived CDR1 and CDR2 are SGHTA and FQGNSA. As DNA, the CDR3 is TGTGCCAGCAGCTTAGATCCGGCAGGGGGCGATGGCTACACCTTC. Its translation is CASSLDPAGGDGYTF.

The chain has TRBV6-2 or TRBV6-3 and TRBJ2-6; TRBD1 matches at 9 bases. CDR1 is MNHEY, CDR2 SVGEGT, per germline. V shed 2 bases, J shed 1 base, and the junction held 9 bases outside the gene matches. There are 19 residues in the CDR3. CDR3 DNA: TGTGCCAGCAGTTACCCCGCCGGGACAGGGAGGTCTGGGGCCAACGTCCTGACTTTC. Encoded protein: CASSYPAGTGRSGANVLTF.

The chain recombines TRBV7-9 with TRBJ2-3; 10 bases line up with TRBD1. Germline-derived CDR1 and CDR2 are SEHNR and FQNEAQ (reference sequence). This CDR3 is 14 amino acids long. Losses at the gene ends were 5 bases for V and 3 bases for J; bases not matched to a gene: 2. CDR3 in amino acids: CASSRDRGTDTQYF. In nucleotides, the CDR3 is TGTGCCAGCAGCCGGGACAGGGGTACAGATACGCAGTATTTT.

The chain recombines TRBV9 with TRBJ2-7; 7 bases agree with TRBD1. The CDR3 extends over 13 amino acids. The junction had 5 bases not matched to a gene; V was cut back by 2 bases and J by 6 bases. CDR1 and CDR2 from the germline V gene are SGDLS and YYNGEE. CDR3 nucleotides: TGTGCCAGCAGCGTGGATTACAGGGGCGAGCAGTACTTC. Protein product: CASSVDYRGEQYF. The whole variable domain, filled in from reference TRBV9 and TRBJ2-7, reads DSGVTQTPKHLITATGQRVTLRCSPRSGDLSVYWYQQSLDQGLQFLIQYYNGEERAKGNILERFSAQQFPDLHSELNLSSLELGDSALYFCASSVDYRGEQYFGPGTRLTVT.